This T cell receptor beta chain was recovered during a study of post-analysis software for immune sequencing data. Study-wide context: Disease trajectories encompassed relapsing-remitting, secondary progressive and progressive-relapsing multiple sclerosis.

The TCR beta cDNA libraries contained unique molecular identifiers. Between roughly 1 and 10 million T cells gave rise to roughly 0.5 million cDNA molecules. From the PCR reads, TCRdb called clonotypes with MiXCR, one entry per CDR3 protein. The table has approximately 350,000 distinct CDR3 sequences, 30% to 45% seen once; the top ten hold around an eighth. This clonotype was counted a few times. Its antigen is still unknown. General study points: Compared with controls, patients showed significantly lower normalized Chao1 diversity.

The specimen sequenced was blood. The receptor's source is a girl between 5 and 17 years old with multiple sclerosis.

The CDR3 region is CASSLGTGREDTQYF. The CDR3 DNA reads as TGTGCCAGCAGTTTAGGTACAGGGAGAGAAGATACGCAGTATTTT. This chain connects TRBV12-3 or TRBV12-4 to TRBJ2-3, with D tentatively TRBD1 (6 bases). This CDR3 spans 15 amino acids. Trimming removed 1 base from V and 5 bases from J, with 13 bases in between.